Below, 20 T cell receptor beta chains from the same sample are listed, as sequenced in a study of cytotoxic CD8 clonotypes in ibrutinib-treated CLL (dated by TCRdb to about 2021). What this sample's time point label stands for: approximately 25 months on ibrutinib. The library relied on the immunoSEQ multiplex PCR assay. TCRdb re-hosts the immuneACCESS table, in-frame sequences only. Its copies lack some clones; in the studies checked, an unresolved V gene accounts for under half of them, and the cause for the rest is not known. This sample has over 95,000 clones in its table, and approximately 56% of those were observed once. The ten biggest clones cover approximately 35% of the sample. Source: PBMCs, taken after 24 months of ibrutinib treatment. These receptors originate from a human donor with chronic lymphocytic leukemia.

V usage is TRBV7-6 and J usage is TRBJ1-1; tentatively, D is TRBD1 (5 bases). The CDR3 totals 13 residues. The germline gives CDR1 SGHVS, CDR2 FNYEAQ. V was cut by 5 bases and J by 6 bases, with 13 bases left in between. The CDR3 nucleotides read TGTGCCAGCAGCCTAACACTAGGGGCTGAAGCTTTCTTT. It specifies CASSLTLGAEAFF.

CDR3 amino acids: CASSAVGTFTEAFF. The CDR3 DNA follows: TGTGCCAGCAGTGCAGTGGGGACTTTTACTGAAGCTTTCTTT. The V and J genes are TRBV6-1 and TRBJ1-1; TRBD1 is a possible D gene (5 bases). The CDR3 spans 14 residues. V shed 4 bases and J shed 5 bases, with 14 bases lying between them. CDR1 is MNHNS, CDR2 SASEGT, per germline.

V is TRBV30 and J is TRBJ1-6, with D unclear. Germline V CDR1 and CDR2: GTSNPN, SVGIG (reference sequence). V lost 1 base, J lost 11 bases, and 12 bases lay in between. The CDR3 is made up of 13 amino acids. The CDR3 nucleotides are TGTGCCTGGAGTGCCACCGGAGTGACACCCCTCCACTTT. This codes for CAWSATGVTPLHF. Supplemented by reference TRBV30 and TRBJ1-6, the full variable domain reads SQTIHQWPATLVQPVGSPLSLECTVEGTSNPNLYWYRQAAGRGLQLLFYSVGIGQISSEVPQNLSASRPQDRQFILSSKKLLLSDSGFYLCAWSATGVTPLHFGNGTRLTVT.

This rearrangement joins TRBV14 to TRBJ2-2; TRBD1 or TRBD2 may be the D gene (5 bases each). The germline V and J ends were trimmed by 6 bases and 2 bases, with 13 bases remaining between them. Per the germline V gene, CDR1 is SGHDN and CDR2 is FVKESK. The CDR3 runs to 15 residues. Here the CDR3 DNA reads TGTGCCAGCAGTCAGGGAGCGTTTAACACCGGGGAGCTGTTTTTT. It specifies CASSQGAFNTGELFF.

This chain's CDR3 is CASAGDSKNIQYF. The CDR3, as DNA: TGTGCCAGCGCGGGGGACAGCAAAAACATTCAGTACTTC. The chain combines TRBV2 with TRBJ2-4; D may correspond to TRBD1 or TRBD2 (7 bases each). The CDR3 covers 13 residues. V gave up 8 bases and J gave up 3 bases, with 11 bases separating them. Looked up from germline, CDR1 is SNHLY and CDR2 is FYNNEI.

V usage is TRBV5-1 and J usage is TRBJ2-7; 7 positions match TRBD1. The CDR3 covers 14 residues. V was pared by 1 base and J by 0 bases, with 1 base of the junction left unmatched. Germline loops: CDR1 SGHRS, CDR2 YFSETQ. CDR3 in amino acids: CASSLTGDSYEQYF. In DNA form, the CDR3 reads TGCGCCAGCAGCTTGACAGGGGACTCCTACGAGCAGTACTTC. Full variable domain (missing parts from reference TRBV5-1 and TRBJ2-7): KAGVTQTPRYLIKTRGQQVTLSCSPISGHRSVSWYQQTPGQGLQFLFEYFSETQRNKGNFPGRFSGRQFSNSRSEMNVSTLELGDSALYLCASSLTGDSYEQYFGPGTRLTVT.

The gene calls are TRBV6-5 and TRBJ2-2, with 13 bases aligning to TRBD2. The CDR3 loop spans 15 amino acids. Trimming cost V 2 bases and J 6 bases; bases outside gene matches: 0. In germline, CDR1 is MNHEY, CDR2 SVGAGI. The CDR3 is CASSYTSGGAGELFF. The DNA for the CDR3 is TGTGCCAGCAGTTACACTAGCGGGGGGGCCGGGGAGCTGTTTTTT.

CDR3 coding DNA: TGCGCCAGCAGCTTGGCCTACGGGACTAGCGGTTCTAGCACAGATACGCAGTATTTT. It translates to CASSLAYGTSGSSTDTQYF. The rearrangement links TRBV5-1 to TRBJ2-3; 11 bases are shared with TRBD2. CDR3 length: 19 residues. The V gene's germline CDR1 is SGHRS and CDR2 YFSETQ. V was clipped by 0 bases and J by 0 bases; unmatched bases: 9. Full variable domain (missing parts from reference TRBV5-1 and TRBJ2-3): KAGVTQTPRYLIKTRGQQVTLSCSPISGHRSVSWYQQTPGQGLQFLFEYFSETQRNKGNFPGRFSGRQFSNSRSEMNVSTLELGDSALYLCASSLAYGTSGSSTDTQYFGPGTRLTVL.

The rearrangement links TRBV19 to TRBJ1-5, with D hard to call. The CDR3 has 13 residues. V lost 5 bases, J lost 9 bases, and 14 bases lay in between. Germline-derived CDR1 and CDR2 are LNHDA and SQIVND (reference sequence). CDR3 amino acids: CASSYPEGAPQHF. The CDR3 DNA is TGTGCCAGTAGTTACCCGGAGGGTGCGCCCCAGCATTTT.

The chain links TRBV5-6 to TRBJ2-1; 10 nucleotides align to TRBD2. V lost 1 base and J lost 5; bases outside the gene matches: 3. The CDR3 consists of 15 residues. Germline CDR1 SGHDT, CDR2 YYEEEE. The CDR3 DNA follows: TGTGCCAGCAGCTTGTCGCTAGCGGGAGACAATGAGCAGTTCTTC. Translation gives CASSLSLAGDNEQFF.

In this sample, this clone turned up many times. The chain has TRBV30 and TRBJ2-7; D unresolved. The length of the CDR3 is 13 residues. Germline V gene lookup returns CDR1 GTSNPN and CDR2 SVGIG (reference sequence). V lost 2 bases to trimming and J lost 1 base, with 9 bases between them. The CDR3 nucleotides are TGTGCCTGGAGTAGAAGGGTGTCCTACGAGCAGTACTTC. Protein: CAWSRRVSYEQYF.

This clone was observed a handful of times. J is TRBJ2-5 and V is TRBV7-2, with D possibly matching TRBD1 (5 bases). The CDR3 extends over 15 amino acids. Per the germline V gene, CDR1 is SGHTA and CDR2 is FQGNSA. Trimming took off 4 bases at V and 5 bases at J, with 17 bases between the two ends. CDR3 region: CASSSNQGPSETQYF. The CDR3 DNA reads as TGTGCCAGCAGCTCCAACCAGGGTCCATCGGAGACCCAGTACTTC.

The chain couples TRBV6-1 to TRBJ2-7; 7 bases agree with TRBD2. With 3 bases clipped from V and 6 bases from J, the junction kept 11 bases outside the gene matches. CDR1 and CDR2 from the germline V gene are MNHNS and SASEGT. The CDR3 spans 15 residues. The CDR3 nucleotides are TGTGCCAGCAGTGAGGGGACGGGGGGAGCGGGCGAGCAGTACTTC. It encodes CASSEGTGGAGEQYF.

This sequence joins TRBV19 and TRBJ1-2, with TRBD1 identical over 9 bases. The trim removed 7 bases at V and 5 bases at J, leaving 8 bases unmatched. CDR3 length: 14 amino acids. Per the germline V gene, CDR1 is LNHDA and CDR2 is SQIVND (reference sequence). The CDR3: CASTRGQGPYGYTF. In nucleotides, the CDR3 is TGTGCCAGTACCAGGGGACAGGGACCTTATGGCTACACCTTC.

The chain has TRBV9 and TRBJ2-4; D gene ambiguous. Germline assignment: CDR1 SGDLS and CDR2 YYNGEE. The germline V and J ends were trimmed by 6 bases and 9 bases, with 19 bases remaining between them. CDR3 length: 14 amino acids. Written as DNA, the CDR3 is TGTGCCAGCACCCCGGACGCCCGACGATCCATTCAGTACTTC. It is translated as CASTPDARRSIQYF.

The chain recombines TRBV18 with TRBJ1-6, with 10 bases that match TRBD1. Germline CDR1 and CDR2: KGHSH and LQKENI. The CDR3 extends over 15 amino acids. V shed 4 bases, J shed 7 bases, and the junction held 4 bases outside the gene matches. The CDR3 here is CASSRGQGLNSPLHF. CDR3 nucleotide sequence: TGTGCCAGCTCACGGGGACAGGGGCTGAATTCACCCCTCCACTTT.

A few counts support this clone. The genes are TRBV5-1 and TRBJ2-7; tentatively, D is TRBD1 or TRBD2 (5 bases each). CDR1 is SGHRS and CDR2 is YFSETQ in the germline V gene. Trimming took off 2 bases at V and 3 bases at J, with 12 bases between the two ends. The CDR3 runs to 14 residues. The CDR3 spells CASSLGRDGYEQYF. In nucleotides, the CDR3 is TGCGCCAGCAGCTTAGGACGGGACGGCTACGAGCAGTACTTC.

As regards this clone: Sequence at one end of the junction differs from germline and may be a read error. The chain carries TRBV7-7 and TRBJ2-7; D is perhaps TRBD2 (5 bases). Germline lookup yields CDR1 SSHAT and CDR2 FNYEAQ (reference sequence). This CDR3 has 14 amino acids. CDR3 in amino acids: CASTTPGLAHEQYF. The CDR3 DNA reads TGTGCTAGCACCACCCCCGGGCTAGCCCACGAGCAGTACTTC. Supplemented by reference TRBV7-7 and TRBJ2-7, the full variable domain reads GAGVSQSPRYKVTKRGQDVTLRCDPISSHATLYWYQQALGQGPEFLTYFNYEAQPDKSGLPSDRFSAERPEGSISTLTIQRTEQRDSAMYRCASTTPGLAHEQYFGPGTRLTVT.

This clone was found once. Other DNA sequences of this sample code for an identical CDR3. The gene calls are TRBV28 and TRBJ1-5, with 9 bases identical to TRBD1. The V gene end was trimmed by 5 bases and the J gene end by 6 bases; junction bases not matched to a gene: 8. Germline V CDR1 and CDR2: MDHEN, SYDVKM. The CDR3 runs 15 residues. The CDR3 region is CASSLSGQGGQPQHF. In nucleotides, the CDR3 is TGTGCCAGCAGTCTCTCGGGACAGGGTGGTCAGCCCCAGCATTTT.

The chain is built from TRBV5-4 and TRBJ2-2; D unresolved. With 0 bases removed from V and 4 bases from J, the gap between germline ends came to 10 bases. The germline CDR1 and CDR2 sequences are SGHNT and YYREEE (reference sequence). CDR3 size: 15 residues. This chain's CDR3 is CASSLDRLGTGELFF. The CDR3 bases are TGTGCCAGCAGCTTGGACCGGCTTGGCACCGGGGAGCTGTTTTTT.